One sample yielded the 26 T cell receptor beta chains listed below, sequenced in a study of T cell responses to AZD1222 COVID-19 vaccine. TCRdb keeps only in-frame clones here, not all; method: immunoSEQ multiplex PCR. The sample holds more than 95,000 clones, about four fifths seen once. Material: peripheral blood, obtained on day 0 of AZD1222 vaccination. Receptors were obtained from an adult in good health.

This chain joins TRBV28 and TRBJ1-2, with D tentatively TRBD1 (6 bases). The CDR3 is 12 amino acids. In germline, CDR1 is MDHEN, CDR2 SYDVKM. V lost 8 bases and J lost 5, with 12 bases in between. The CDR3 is CASADRGYGYTF. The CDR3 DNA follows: TGTGCCAGCGCAGATAGGGGGTATGGCTACACCTTC.

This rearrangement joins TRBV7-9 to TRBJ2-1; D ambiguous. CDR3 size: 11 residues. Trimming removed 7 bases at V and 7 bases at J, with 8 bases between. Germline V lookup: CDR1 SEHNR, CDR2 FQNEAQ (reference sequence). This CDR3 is CASTPTNEQFF. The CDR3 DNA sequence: TGTGCCAGCACCCCCACGAATGAGCAGTTCTTC.

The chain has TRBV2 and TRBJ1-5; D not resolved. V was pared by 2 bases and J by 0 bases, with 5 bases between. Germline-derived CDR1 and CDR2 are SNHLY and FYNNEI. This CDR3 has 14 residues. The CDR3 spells CASSELASNQPQHF. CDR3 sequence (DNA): TGTGCCAGCAGTGAACTGGCTAGCAATCAGCCCCAGCATTTT.

As DNA, the CDR3 is TGCGCCAGCAGCCAGGGAGATACGCAGTATTTT. Amino acid sequence: CASSQGDTQYF. The chain carries TRBV5-1 and TRBJ2-3, with D maybe TRBD1 (5 bases). CDR1 is SGHRS and CDR2 is YFSETQ in the germline V gene. The CDR3 covers 11 residues. The V end lost 4 bases, the J end lost 5 bases, and 5 bases lay between the germline ends.

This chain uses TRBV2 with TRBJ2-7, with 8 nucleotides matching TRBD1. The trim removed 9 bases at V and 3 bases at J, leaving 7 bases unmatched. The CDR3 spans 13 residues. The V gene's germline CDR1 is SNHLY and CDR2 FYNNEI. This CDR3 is CASTGGNLYEQYF. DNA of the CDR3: TGTGCCAGTACAGGGGGGAACCTCTACGAGCAGTACTTC.

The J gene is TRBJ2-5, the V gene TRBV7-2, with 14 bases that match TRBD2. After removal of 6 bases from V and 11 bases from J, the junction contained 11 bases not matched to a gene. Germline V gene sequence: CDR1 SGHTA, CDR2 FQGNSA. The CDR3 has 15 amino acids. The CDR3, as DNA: TGTGCCAGCAGTCAAGACGGGACTAGCGGGGGTATGCAGTACTTC. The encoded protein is CASSQDGTSGGMQYF.

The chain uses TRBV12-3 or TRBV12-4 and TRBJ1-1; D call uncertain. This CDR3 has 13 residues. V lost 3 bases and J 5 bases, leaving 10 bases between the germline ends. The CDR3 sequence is CASSLFRDTEAFF. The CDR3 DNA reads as TGTGCCAGCAGTTTGTTTAGGGATACTGAAGCTTTCTTT.

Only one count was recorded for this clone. CDR3 sequence: CASISGTLYDTIYF. CDR3 sequence (DNA): TGTGCCAGCATCTCGGGGACTCTCTACGACACCATATATTTT. The rearrangement links TRBV7-9 to TRBJ1-3, with D possibly being TRBD1 (5 bases). The V and J ends lost 7 bases and 8 bases respectively, with 18 bases between them. The CDR3 is 14 residues long. Per the germline V gene, CDR1 is SEHNR and CDR2 is FQNEAQ (reference sequence).

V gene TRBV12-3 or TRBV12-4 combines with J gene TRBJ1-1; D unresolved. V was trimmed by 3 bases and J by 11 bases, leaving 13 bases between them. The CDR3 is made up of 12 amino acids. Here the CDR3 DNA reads TGTGCCAGCAGTTTCGCAGGAACTAATGCTTTCTTT. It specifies CASSFAGTNAFF.

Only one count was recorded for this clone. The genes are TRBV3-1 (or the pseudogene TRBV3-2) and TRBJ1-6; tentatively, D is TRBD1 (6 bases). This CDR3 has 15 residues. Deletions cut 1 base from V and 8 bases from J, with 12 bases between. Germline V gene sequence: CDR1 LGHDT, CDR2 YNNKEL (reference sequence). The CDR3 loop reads CASSQVTGKDSPLHF. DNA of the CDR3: TGTGCCAGCAGCCAAGTAACAGGGAAAGATTCACCCCTCCACTTT.

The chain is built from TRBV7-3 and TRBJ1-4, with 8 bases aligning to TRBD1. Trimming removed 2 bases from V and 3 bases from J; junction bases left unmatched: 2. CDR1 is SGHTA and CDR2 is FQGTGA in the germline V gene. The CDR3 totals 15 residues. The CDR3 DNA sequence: TGTGCCAGCAGCTTAGGCAGGGGGCCTAATGAAAAACTGTTTTTT. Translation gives CASSLGRGPNEKLFF.

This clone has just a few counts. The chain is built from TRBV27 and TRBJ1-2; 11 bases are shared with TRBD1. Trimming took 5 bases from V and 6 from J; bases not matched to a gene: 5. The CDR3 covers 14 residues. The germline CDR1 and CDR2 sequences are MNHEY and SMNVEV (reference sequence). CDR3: CASSPRDRGNGYTF. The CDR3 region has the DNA TGTGCCAGCAGTCCCCGGGACAGGGGGAATGGCTACACCTTC.

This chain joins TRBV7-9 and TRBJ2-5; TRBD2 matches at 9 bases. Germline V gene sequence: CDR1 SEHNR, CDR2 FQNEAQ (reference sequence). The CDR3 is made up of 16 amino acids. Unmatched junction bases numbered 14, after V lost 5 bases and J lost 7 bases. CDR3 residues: CASSNPGGGGARTQYF. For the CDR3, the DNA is TGTGCCAGCAGCAACCCCGGGGGCGGGGGGGCCCGGACCCAGTACTTC.

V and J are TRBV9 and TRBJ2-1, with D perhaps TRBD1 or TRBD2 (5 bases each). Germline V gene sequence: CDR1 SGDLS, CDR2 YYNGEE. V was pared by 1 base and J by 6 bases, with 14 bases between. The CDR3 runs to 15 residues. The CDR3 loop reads CASSVSGRDGNEQFF. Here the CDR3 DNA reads TGTGCCAGCAGCGTATCAGGTAGGGACGGCAATGAGCAGTTCTTC.

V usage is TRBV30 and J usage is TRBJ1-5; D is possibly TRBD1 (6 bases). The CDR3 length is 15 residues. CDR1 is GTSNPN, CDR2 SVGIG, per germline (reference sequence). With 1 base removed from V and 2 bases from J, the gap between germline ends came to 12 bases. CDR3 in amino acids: CAWSEGVGGNQPQHF. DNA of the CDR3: TGTGCCTGGAGTGAGGGGGTAGGGGGCAATCAGCCCCAGCATTTT.

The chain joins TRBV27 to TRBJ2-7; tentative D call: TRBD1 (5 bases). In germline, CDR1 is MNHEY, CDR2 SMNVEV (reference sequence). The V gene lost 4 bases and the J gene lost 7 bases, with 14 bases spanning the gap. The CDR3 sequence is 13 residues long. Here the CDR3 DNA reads TGTGCCAGCAGTTCCAGGGTTTTGGGGGAGCAGTACTTC. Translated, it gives CASSSRVLGEQYF.

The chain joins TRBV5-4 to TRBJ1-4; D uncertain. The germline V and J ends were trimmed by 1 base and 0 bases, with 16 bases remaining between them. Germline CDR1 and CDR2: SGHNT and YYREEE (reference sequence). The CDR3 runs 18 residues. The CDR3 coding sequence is TGTGCCAGCAGCTTGATAATTTCAACAGCTGCAACTAATGAAAAACTGTTTTTT. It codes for CASSLIISTAATNEKLFF.

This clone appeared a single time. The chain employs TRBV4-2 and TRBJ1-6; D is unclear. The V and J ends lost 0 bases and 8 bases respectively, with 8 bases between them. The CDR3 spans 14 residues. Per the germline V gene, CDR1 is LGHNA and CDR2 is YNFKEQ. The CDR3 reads CASSQEGTHSPLHF. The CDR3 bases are TGTGCCAGCAGCCAAGAAGGAACGCATTCACCCCTCCACTTT.

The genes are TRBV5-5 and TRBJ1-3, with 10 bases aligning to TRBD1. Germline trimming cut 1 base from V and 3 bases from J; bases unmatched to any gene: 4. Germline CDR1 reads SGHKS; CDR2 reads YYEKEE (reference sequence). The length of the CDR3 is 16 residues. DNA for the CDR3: TGTGCCAGCAGCTTGCAGGACAGGGGGAATGGAAACACCATATATTTT. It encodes CASSLQDRGNGNTIYF.

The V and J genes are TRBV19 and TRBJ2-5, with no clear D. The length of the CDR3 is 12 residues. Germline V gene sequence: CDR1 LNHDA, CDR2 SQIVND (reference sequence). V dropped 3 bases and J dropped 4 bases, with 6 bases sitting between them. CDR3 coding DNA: TGTGCCAGTAGTATGTTGAGAGAGACCCAGTACTTC. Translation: CASSMLRETQYF.

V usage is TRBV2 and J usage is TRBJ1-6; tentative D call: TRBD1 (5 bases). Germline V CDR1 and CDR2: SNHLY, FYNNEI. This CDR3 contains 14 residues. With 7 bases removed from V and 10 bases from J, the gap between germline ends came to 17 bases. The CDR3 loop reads CASTKEGGASPLHF. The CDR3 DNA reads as TGTGCCAGCACCAAAGAGGGAGGGGCCTCACCCCTCCACTTT.

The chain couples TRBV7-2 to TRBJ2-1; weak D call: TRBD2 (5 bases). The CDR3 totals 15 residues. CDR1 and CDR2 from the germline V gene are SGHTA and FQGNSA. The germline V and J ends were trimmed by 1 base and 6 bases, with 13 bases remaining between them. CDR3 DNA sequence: TGTGCCAGCAGCTTAGTTGCGGGTCTTAGCAATGAGCAGTTCTTC. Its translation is CASSLVAGLSNEQFF.

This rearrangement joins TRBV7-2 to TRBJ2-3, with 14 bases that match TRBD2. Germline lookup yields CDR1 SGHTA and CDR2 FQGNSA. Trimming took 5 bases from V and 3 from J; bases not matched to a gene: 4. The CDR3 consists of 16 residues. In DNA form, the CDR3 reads TGTGCCAGCAGCCACGGGACTAGCGGGGGAACAGATACGCAGTATTTT. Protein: CASSHGTSGGTDTQYF.

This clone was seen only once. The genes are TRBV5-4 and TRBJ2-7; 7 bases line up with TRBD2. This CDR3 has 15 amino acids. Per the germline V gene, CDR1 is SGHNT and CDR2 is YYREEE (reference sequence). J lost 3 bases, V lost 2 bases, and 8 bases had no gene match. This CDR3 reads CASSLGTSDLYEQYF. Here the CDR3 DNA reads TGTGCCAGCAGCTTAGGTACTAGCGACCTCTACGAGCAGTACTTC.

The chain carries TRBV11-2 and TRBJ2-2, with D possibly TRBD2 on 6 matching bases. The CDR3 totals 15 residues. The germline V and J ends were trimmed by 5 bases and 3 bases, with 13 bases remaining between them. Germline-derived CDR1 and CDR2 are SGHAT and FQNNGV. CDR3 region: CASSLGDFDTGELFF. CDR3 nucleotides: TGTGCCAGCAGCCTCGGGGACTTCGACACCGGGGAGCTGTTTTTT.

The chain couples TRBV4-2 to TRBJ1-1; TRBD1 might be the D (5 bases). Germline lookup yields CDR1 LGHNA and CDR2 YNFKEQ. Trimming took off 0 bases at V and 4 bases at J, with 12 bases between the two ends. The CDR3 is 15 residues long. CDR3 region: CASSQDRGVGTEAFF. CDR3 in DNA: TGTGCCAGCAGCCAAGATCGAGGGGTTGGCACTGAAGCTTTCTTT.